Shown below are 20 T cell receptor beta chains from a single sample sequenced in a study of monozygotic twins with inflammatory bowel disease (dated by TCRdb to about 2019). Library preparation employed 5' RACE. For sequencing, an Illumina HiSeq 2500 was employed. Each entry corresponds to one CDR3 protein sequence from reads that TCRdb reprocessed, and DNA is not given. This sample's table lists under 150,000 distinct CDR3 sequences. The ten largest clones capture roughly 2.5% of the sample. Sequenced material: blood. All receptors come from a human donor with ulcerative colitis or Crohn's disease, or a healthy co-twin of an affected twin (not recorded which).

V usage is TRBV5-1 and J usage is TRBJ2-5; TCRdb selects TRBD1, and the lack of DNA leaves this call unchecked. This CDR3 is built from 16 residues. Germline CDR1 SGHRS, CDR2 YFSETQ. CDR3 sequence: CASSDGTGTHQETQYF.

The chain links TRBV18 to TRBJ2-7; TCRdb's D call, TRBD2, is unchecked because there is no DNA. Germline V gene lookup returns CDR1 KGHSH and CDR2 LQKENI. This CDR3 has 12 amino acids. The chain's CDR3 is CASSPDSRMWYF.

The chain uses TRBV5-1 and TRBJ2-1; without DNA, the TCRdb call of TRBD1 cannot be checked. The CDR3 length is 15 residues. Germline-derived CDR1 and CDR2 are SGHRS and YFSETQ. The CDR3 spells CASSLVAGGAREQFF.

The chain carries TRBV5-1 and TRBJ1-1; the D call of TRBD1 rests on TCRdb alone, since no DNA is present to check it. The CDR3 contains 14 residues. Germline CDR1 is SGHRS and CDR2 is YFSETQ. CDR3: CASSLGQKNTEAFF.

The chain uses TRBV12-3 or TRBV12-4 and TRBJ2-7; TCRdb lists TRBD2, though no DNA is available to test this call. The CDR3 covers 16 residues. The CDR3: CASSSLLRGDSYEQYF.

The V call is TRBV6-5, the J call TRBJ2-6. This CDR3 is 16 amino acids long. Germline CDR1 reads MNHEY; CDR2 reads SVGAGI. CDR3 loop: CASSYLDLSGANVLTF.

The chain is built from TRBV11-2 and TRBJ1-4; TCRdb's D call of TRBD1 is untestable without DNA. Germline lookup yields CDR1 SGHAT and CDR2 FQNNGV. CDR3 length equals 15 residues. CDR3: CASSLGGRINEKLFF.

The genes are TRBV5-1 and TRBJ1-1. Germline assignment: CDR1 SGHRS and CDR2 YFSETQ. The CDR3 loop spans 13 amino acids. CDR3 sequence: CASSSTMGVGAFF.

The chain carries TRBV14 and TRBJ1-2; the TRBD1 assignment by TCRdb is unverifiable without DNA. The CDR3 is 19 residues long. The germline gives CDR1 SGHDN, CDR2 FVKESK. The CDR3 sequence is CASSQEEFPQGQGLYGYTF.

V usage is TRBV9 and J usage is TRBJ1-5. Germline CDR1 reads SGDLS; CDR2 reads YYNGEE. The CDR3 totals 15 residues. The CDR3 loop reads CASSDGMDPHQPQHF.

The CDR3 reads CASSTAGELFF. The chain joins TRBV19 to TRBJ2-2. Germline values: CDR1 LNHDA, CDR2 SQIVND (reference sequence). This CDR3 has 11 residues.

The rearrangement links TRBV20-1 to TRBJ2-5; the TRBD1 assignment by TCRdb is unverifiable without DNA. Germline lookup yields CDR1 DFQATT and CDR2 SNEGSKA (reference sequence). This CDR3 has 14 residues. The CDR3 reads CSAPGQGRQETQYF.

The chain joins TRBV2 to TRBJ2-3; TCRdb names TRBD1, which stays unverified in the absence of DNA. The germline V gene has CDR1 SNHLY and CDR2 FYNNEI. This CDR3 is built from 16 residues. CDR3 in amino acids: CASSPYGGGLTDTQYF.

This chain connects TRBV5-1 to TRBJ2-2; TCRdb names TRBD2, which stays unverified in the absence of DNA. Germline V gene lookup returns CDR1 SGHRS and CDR2 YFSETQ. CDR3 length: 14 residues. The CDR3 sequence: CASSLAAATGELFF.

The chain carries TRBV3-1 and TRBJ2-2; absent DNA, TCRdb's TRBD2 call cannot be checked. The length of the CDR3 is 18 residues. In germline, CDR1 is LGHDT, CDR2 YNNKEL (reference sequence). CDR3 protein: CASSQVAGGVLNTGELFF.

The J gene is TRBJ2-1, the V gene TRBV7-3. CDR3 length: 15 residues. CDR1 SGHTA and CDR2 FQGTGA come from the germline V gene. This CDR3 is CASSLFVGEYNEQFF.

The gene calls are TRBV12-3 or TRBV12-4 and TRBJ2-5; TCRdb proposes TRBD1, but this gene call is untestable without DNA. The CDR3 is 15 residues long. The CDR3: CASSHGTGGRETQYF.

The chain links TRBV19 to TRBJ2-7. Germline V gene lookup returns CDR1 LNHDA and CDR2 SQIVND (reference sequence). CDR3 length equals 15 residues. The CDR3 sequence is CASSIFTGTTYEQYF.

The rearrangement links TRBV7-8 to TRBJ1-6; with no DNA, the TCRdb D assignment of TRBD1 cannot be verified. The CDR3 covers 16 residues. Germline loops: CDR1 SGHVS, CDR2 FQNEAQ. CDR3 loop: CASSPIQGLRNSPLHF.

The V gene is TRBV29-1, the J gene TRBJ2-1; TCRdb's D call of TRBD2 is untestable without DNA. Germline CDR1 and CDR2: SQVTM and ANQGSEA. This CDR3 region has 13 residues. CDR3 protein: CSVLPGPGNEQFF.